The present T cell receptor beta chain was sequenced within a study of CD8+CD57+ T cells in acquired aplastic anemia. General study points: Approximately 28 CD8+ CDR3 sequences were shared between patients and controls.

Trimming shortened V by 6 bases and J by 7 bases, and 18 bases separated the two germline ends. This CDR3 has 15 amino acids. Per germline, CDR1 MNHEY and CDR2 SMNVEV (reference sequence). Concerning this clonotype itself: The antigen is unknown.

Patients selected for sequencing had displayed CD8+CD57+ cell expansion by flow cytometry. Blood samples were obtained from patients who had received no prior therapy. Investigators profiled TCR beta VDJ and CDR3 from genomic DNA template. TCRdb itself ran the reads through MiXCR, one entry per CDR3 protein. The sample has hundreds of thousands of distinct CDR3 sequences; around 46% are singletons. The chain is built from TRBV27 and TRBJ1-4; no firm D call. This receptor was obtained from a human donor with aplastic anemia. The sample consisted of sorted CD4+, CD8+, or CD8+CD57+ T cells (not recorded which) from PBMCs. This CDR3 reads CASSRDSASSEKLFF. The CDR3 bases are TGTGCCAGCAGCAGAGATTCGGCAAGCAGTGAAAAACTGTTTTTT.